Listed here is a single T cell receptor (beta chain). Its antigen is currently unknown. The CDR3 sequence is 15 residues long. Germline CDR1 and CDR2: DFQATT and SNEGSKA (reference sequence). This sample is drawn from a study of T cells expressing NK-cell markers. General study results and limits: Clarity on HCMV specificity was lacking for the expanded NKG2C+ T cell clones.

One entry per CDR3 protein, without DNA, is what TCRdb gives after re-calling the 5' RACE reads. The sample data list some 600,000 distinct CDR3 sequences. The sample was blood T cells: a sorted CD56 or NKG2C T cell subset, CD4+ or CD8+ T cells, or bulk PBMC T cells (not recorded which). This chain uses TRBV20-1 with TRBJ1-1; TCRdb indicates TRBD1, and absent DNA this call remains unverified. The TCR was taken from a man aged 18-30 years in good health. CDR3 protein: CSAGNRQGVYTEAFF.